Sequencing of this T cell receptor (beta chain) was carried out in a study of blood T cell repertoires in COVID-19. The overall study: PBMCs, B-cell-depleted T cells, or T cells were the source of the cDNA or gDNA that made up the material.

TCRdb's copy holds only in-frame clones and misses some; the assay was immunoSEQ multiplex PCR. The sample lists tens of thousands of clones; around 82% were seen once. V lost 4 bases and J 6 bases, leaving 10 bases between the germline ends. The CDR3 has 13 residues. The source is a human donor in a cohort sampled during active COVID-19. What was sequenced was peripheral blood. This chain uses TRBV12-3 or TRBV12-4 with TRBJ1-5; no reliable D call. CDR3 loop: CASSSLVSQPQHF. CDR3 coding DNA: TGTGCCAGCAGTTCCCTAGTGAGTCAGCCCCAGCATTTT.